Listed below are T cell receptor beta chains from one sample, sequenced in a study of T cell responses to AZD1222 COVID-19 vaccine. This table comes from immunoSEQ multiplex PCR, and its TCRdb copy is limited to in-frame clones, with some not included. The data hold some 92,000 clones, with about 89% observed a single time. The sequencing here drew on peripheral blood, taken on day 0 of AZD1222 vaccination. Receptors were obtained from an adult in good health. Each CDR3 is given with its conserved first and last residue. Fields, in order: D gene, clone size, J gene, V gene, CDR3 DNA, CDR3 protein. A D gene is named only where the DNA matches it firmly. The size of a clone is reported for some rows only, either as once, few or many, or as a class for expanded clones.

- | - | TRBJ1-1 | TRBV7-3 | TGTGCCAGCAGCTTAACCGGGGGCAAGAACACTGAAGCTTTCTTT | CASSLTGGKNTEAFF
- | - | TRBJ1-6 | TRBV11-2 | TGTGCCAGCAGCTTTAATTCACCCCTCCACTTT | CASSFNSPLHF
- | - | TRBJ1-2 | TRBV19 | TGTGCCAGTAGTATTACTGCGTTTGAGGGCTACACCTTC | CASSITAFEGYTF
- | - | TRBJ1-4 | TRBV29-1 | TGCAGCGTAGAGGAGGGGAGGTCTAATGAAAAACTGTTTTTT | CSVEEGRSNEKLFF
- | many | TRBJ2-5 | TRBV21-1 | TGTGCGCCGAGCGAGACCCAGTACTTC | CAPSETQYF
TRBD1 | - | TRBJ1-2 | TRBV6-1 | TGTGCCAGCAGTGAATGGACAGGGCCCTCTTATGGCTACACCTTC | CASSEWTGPSYGYTF
TRBD2 | few | TRBJ2-3 | TRBV19 | TGTGCCAGTAGCCATACTCGACAAGCGGGGGGGCCGGAAGATACGCAGTATTTT | CASSHTRQAGGPEDTQYF
- | - | TRBJ1-1 | TRBV18 | TGTGCCAGCTCACCAGGGAGGGACACTGAAGCTTTCTTT | CASSPGRDTEAFF
TRBD1 | - | TRBJ1-1 | TRBV7-9 | TGTGCCAGCAGCTTTACAGGGGTATCTGAAGCTTTCTTT | CASSFTGVSEAFF
- | - | TRBJ1-2 | TRBV2 | TGTGCCAGCAGGCGGGAATCGGACTATGGCTACACCTTC | CASRRESDYGYTF
- | - | TRBJ2-7 | TRBV7-2 | TGTGCCAGCAGCTCCCGGGGCTCGAGGGGTTACTACGAGCAGTACTTC | CASSSRGSRGYYEQYF
- | - | TRBJ1-1 | TRBV19 | TGTGCCAGTAGTATATCCTTTGGACAAATGAACACTGAAGCTTTCTTT | CASSISFGQMNTEAFF
- | - | TRBJ2-5 | TRBV29-1 | TGCAGCGTTGGGCGGAACCAAGAGACCCAGTACTTC | CSVGRNQETQYF
- | - | TRBJ2-3 | TRBV19 | TGTGCCAGTAGTATAAAGGGACATGTCCGCACAGATACGCAGTATTTT | CASSIKGHVRTDTQYF
TRBD1 | - | TRBJ2-5 | TRBV18 | TGTGCCAGCTCACCATCAGACAGGGGCAGCGAGACCCAGTACTTC | CASSPSDRGSETQYF
TRBD1 | - | TRBJ1-5 | TRBV30 | TGTGCCTGGAGTCGCCCGGACAGGGGGAGTAATCAGCCCCAGCATTTT | CAWSRPDRGSNQPQHF
- | once | TRBJ2-7 | TRBV6-5 | TGTGCCAGCACCGGGGACATTTCCTGGGAGCAGTACTTC | CASTGDISWEQYF
- | - | TRBJ1-4 | TRBV20-1 | TGCAGTGCTGACGTAGGGGAAAAACTGTTTTTT | CSADVGEKLFF
- | few | TRBJ1-2 | TRBV15 | TGTGCCACCAGCAGTCGTGGGATCTGGGGGTTACAAGGAAACTATGGCTACACCTTC | CATSSRGIWGLQGNYGYTF
TRBD2 | once | TRBJ2-1 | TRBV19 | TGTGCCAGTAGTTGGACTAGCGGGGAAGTCTACAATGAGCAGTTCTTC | CASSWTSGEVYNEQFF
- | - | TRBJ1-1 | TRBV6-2/TRBV6-3 | TGTGCCAGCAGTAACGACAGGTATCGGGCTTTCTTT | CASSNDRYRAFF